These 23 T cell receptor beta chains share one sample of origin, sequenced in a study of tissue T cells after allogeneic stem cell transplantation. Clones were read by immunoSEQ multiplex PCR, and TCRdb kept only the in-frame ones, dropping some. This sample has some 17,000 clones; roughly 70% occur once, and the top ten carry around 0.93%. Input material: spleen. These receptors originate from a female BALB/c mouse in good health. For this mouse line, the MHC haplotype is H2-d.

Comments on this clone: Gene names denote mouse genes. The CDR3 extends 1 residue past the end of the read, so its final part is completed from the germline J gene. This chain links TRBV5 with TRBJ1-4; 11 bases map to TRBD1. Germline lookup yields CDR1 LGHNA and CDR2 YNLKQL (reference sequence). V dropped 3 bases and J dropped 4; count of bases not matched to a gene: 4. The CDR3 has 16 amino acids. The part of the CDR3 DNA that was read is TGTGCCAGCAGCCACCCGGGACAGGGGGGCAACGAAAGATTATTT. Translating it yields CASSHPGQGGNERLF. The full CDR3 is CASSHPGQGGNERLFF.

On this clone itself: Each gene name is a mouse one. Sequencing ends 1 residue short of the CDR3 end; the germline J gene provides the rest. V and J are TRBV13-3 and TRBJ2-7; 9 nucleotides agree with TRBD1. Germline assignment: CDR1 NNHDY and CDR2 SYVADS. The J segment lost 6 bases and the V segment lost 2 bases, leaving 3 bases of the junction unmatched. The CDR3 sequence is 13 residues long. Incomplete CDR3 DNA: TGTGCCAGCAGTGAGACAGGGGGAACTGAACAGTAC. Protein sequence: CASSETGGTEQY. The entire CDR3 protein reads CASSETGGTEQYF.

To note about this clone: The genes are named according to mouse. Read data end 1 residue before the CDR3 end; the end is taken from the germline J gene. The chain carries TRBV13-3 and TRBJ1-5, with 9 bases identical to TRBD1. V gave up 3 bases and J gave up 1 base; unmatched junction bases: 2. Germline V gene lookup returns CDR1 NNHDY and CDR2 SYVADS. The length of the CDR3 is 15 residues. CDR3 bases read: TGTGCCAGCAGTGGGACAGGGGAGAACAACCAGGCTCCGCTT. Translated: CASSGTGENNQAPL. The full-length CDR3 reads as CASSGTGENNQAPLF.

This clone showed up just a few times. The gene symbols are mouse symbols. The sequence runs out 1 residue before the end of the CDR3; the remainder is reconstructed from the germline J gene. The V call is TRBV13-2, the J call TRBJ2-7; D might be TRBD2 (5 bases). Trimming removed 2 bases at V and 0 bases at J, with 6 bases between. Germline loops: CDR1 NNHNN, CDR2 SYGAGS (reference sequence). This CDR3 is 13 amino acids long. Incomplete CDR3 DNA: TGTGCCAGCGGTGACTGGGACTCCTATGAACAGTAC. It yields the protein CASGDWDSYEQY. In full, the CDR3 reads CASGDWDSYEQYF.

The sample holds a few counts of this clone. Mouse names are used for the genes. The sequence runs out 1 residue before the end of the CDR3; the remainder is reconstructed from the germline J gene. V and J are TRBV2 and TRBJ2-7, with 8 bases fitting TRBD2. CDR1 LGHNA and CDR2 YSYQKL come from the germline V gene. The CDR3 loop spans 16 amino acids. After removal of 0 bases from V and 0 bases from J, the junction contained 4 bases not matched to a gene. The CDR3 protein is CASSQDSGGLSYEQYF. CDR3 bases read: TGTGCCAGCAGCCAAGATTCTGGGGGGCTCTCCTATGAACAGTAC.

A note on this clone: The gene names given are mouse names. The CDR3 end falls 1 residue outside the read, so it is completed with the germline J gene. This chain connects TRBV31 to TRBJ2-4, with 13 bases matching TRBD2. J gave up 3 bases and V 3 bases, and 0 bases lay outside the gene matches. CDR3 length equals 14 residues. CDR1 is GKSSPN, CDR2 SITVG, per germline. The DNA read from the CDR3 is TGTGCCTGGAGGGGACTGGGGGGGCAAAACACCTTGTAC. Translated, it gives CAWRGLGGQNTLY. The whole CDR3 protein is CAWRGLGGQNTLYF.

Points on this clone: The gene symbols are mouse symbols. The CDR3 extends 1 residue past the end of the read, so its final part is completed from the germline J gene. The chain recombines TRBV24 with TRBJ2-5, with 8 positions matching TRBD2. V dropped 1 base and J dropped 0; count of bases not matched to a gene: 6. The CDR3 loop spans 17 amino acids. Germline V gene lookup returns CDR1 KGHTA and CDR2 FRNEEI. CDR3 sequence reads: CASSLLLGGGNQDTQYF. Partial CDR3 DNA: TGTGCCAGCAGTCTGTTGCTGGGGGGCGGTAACCAAGACACCCAGTAC.

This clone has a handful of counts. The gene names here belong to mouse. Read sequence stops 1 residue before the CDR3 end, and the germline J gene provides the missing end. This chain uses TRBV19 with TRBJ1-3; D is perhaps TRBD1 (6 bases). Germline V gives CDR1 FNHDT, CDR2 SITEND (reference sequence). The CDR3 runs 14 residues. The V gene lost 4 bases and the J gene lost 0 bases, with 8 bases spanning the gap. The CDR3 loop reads CASSRTDSGNTLYF. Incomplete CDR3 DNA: TGTGCCAGCAGTCGGACAGATTCTGGAAATACGCTCTAT.

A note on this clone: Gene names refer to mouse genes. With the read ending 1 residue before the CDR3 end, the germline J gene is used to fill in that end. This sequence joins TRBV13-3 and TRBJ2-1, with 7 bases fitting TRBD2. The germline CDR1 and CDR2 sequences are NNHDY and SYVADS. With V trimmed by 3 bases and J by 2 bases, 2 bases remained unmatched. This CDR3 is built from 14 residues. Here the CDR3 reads CASSGGGDYAEQFF. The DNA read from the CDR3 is TGTGCCAGCAGTGGCGGGGGGGACTATGCTGAGCAGTTC.

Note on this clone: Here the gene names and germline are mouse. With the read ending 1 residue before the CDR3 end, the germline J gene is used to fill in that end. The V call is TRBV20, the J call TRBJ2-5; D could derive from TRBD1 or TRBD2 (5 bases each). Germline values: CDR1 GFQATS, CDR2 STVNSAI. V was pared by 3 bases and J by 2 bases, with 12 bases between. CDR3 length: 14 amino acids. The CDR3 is CGARWGAGQDTQYF. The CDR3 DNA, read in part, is TGTGGTGCTAGATGGGGCGCGGGCCAAGACACCCAGTAC.

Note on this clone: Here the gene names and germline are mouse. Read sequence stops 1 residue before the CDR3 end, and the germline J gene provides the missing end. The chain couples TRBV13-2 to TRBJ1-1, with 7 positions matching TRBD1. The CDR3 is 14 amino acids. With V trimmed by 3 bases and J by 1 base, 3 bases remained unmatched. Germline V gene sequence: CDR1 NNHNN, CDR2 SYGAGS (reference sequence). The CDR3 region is CASGARDRNTEVFF. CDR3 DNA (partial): TGTGCCAGCGGTGCCCGGGACAGGAACACAGAAGTCTTC.

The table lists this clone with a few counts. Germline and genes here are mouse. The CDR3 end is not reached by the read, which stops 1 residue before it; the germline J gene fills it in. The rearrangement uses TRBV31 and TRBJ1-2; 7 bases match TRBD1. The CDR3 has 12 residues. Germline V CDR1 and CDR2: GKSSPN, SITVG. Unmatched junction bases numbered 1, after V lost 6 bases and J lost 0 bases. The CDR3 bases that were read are TGTGCCTGCCAGGGGGCAAACTCCGACTACACC. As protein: CACQGANSDYT. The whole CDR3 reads CACQGANSDYTF.

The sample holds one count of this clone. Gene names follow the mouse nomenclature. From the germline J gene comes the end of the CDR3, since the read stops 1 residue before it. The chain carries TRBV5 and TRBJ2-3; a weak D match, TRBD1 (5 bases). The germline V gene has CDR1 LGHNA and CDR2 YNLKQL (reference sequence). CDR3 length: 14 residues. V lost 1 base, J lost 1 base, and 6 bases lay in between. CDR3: CASSQVQGAETLYF. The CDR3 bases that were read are TGTGCCAGCAGCCAAGTACAGGGTGCAGAAACGCTGTAT.

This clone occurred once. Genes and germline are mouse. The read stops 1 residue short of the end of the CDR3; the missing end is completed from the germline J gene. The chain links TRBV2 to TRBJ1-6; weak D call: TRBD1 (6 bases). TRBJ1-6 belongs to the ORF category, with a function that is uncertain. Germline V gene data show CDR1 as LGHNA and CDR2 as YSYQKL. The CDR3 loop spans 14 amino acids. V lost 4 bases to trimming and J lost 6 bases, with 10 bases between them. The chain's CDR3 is CASSLQGSNSPLYF. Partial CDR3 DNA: TGTGCCAGCAGCCTACAGGGATCTAATTCGCCCCTCTAC.

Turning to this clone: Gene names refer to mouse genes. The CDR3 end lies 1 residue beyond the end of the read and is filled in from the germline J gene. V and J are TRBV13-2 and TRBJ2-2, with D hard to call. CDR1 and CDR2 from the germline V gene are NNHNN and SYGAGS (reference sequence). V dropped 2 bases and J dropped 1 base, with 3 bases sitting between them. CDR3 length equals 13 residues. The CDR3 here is CASGEKNTGQLYF. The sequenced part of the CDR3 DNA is TGTGCCAGCGGTGAGAAAAACACCGGGCAGCTCTAC.

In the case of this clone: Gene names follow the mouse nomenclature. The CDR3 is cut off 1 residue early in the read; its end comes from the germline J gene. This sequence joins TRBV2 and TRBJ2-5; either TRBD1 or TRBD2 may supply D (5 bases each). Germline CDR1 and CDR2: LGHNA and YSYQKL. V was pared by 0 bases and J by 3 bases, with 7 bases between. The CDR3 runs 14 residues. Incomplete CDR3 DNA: TGTGCCAGCAGCCAAGAGGGACGACAAGACACCCAGTAC. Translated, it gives CASSQEGRQDTQY. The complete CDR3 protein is CASSQEGRQDTQYF.

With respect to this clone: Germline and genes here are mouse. The CDR3 sequence: CASSMGGDSYEQYF. The CDR3 DNA, read in part, is TGTGCCAGCAGTATGGGGGGGGACTCCTATGAACAGTAC. The chain links TRBV19 to TRBJ2-7; 7 bases are a match to TRBD2. The read falls 1 residue short of the CDR3 end, and the missing part is taken from the germline J gene. Losses at the gene ends were 2 bases for V and 0 bases for J; bases not matched to a gene: 2. The CDR3 has 14 amino acids. Germline CDR1 FNHDT, CDR2 SITEND (reference sequence).

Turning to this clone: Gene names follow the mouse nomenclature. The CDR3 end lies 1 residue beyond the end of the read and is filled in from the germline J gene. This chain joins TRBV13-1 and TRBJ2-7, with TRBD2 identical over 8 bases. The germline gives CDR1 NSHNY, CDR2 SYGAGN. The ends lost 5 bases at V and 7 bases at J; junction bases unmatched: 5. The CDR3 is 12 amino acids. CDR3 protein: CASRRGGGEQYF. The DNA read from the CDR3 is TGTGCCAGCAGGAGGGGGGGCGGGGAACAGTAC.

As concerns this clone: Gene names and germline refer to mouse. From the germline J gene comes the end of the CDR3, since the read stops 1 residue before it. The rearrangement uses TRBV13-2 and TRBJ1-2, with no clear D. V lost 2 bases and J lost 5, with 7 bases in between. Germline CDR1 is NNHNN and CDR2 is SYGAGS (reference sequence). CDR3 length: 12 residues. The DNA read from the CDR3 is TGTGCCAGCGGTGAGGGGAGGTCCGACTACACC. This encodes CASGEGRSDYT. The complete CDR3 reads CASGEGRSDYTF.

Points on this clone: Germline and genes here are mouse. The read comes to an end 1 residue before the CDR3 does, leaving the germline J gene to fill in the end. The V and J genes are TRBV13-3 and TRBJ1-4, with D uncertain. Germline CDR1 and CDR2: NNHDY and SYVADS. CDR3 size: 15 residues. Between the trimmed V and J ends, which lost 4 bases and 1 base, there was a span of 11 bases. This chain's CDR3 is CASSPGVGSNERLFF. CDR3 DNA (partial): TGTGCCAGCAGTCCCGGGGTGGGTTCCAACGAAAGATTATTT. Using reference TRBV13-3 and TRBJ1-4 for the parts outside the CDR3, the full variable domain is EAAVTQSPRSKVAVTGGKVTLSCHQTNNHDYMYWYRQDTGHGLRLIHYSYVADSTEKGDIPDGYKASRPSQENFSLILELASLSQTAVYFCASSPGVGSNERLFFGHGTKLSVL.

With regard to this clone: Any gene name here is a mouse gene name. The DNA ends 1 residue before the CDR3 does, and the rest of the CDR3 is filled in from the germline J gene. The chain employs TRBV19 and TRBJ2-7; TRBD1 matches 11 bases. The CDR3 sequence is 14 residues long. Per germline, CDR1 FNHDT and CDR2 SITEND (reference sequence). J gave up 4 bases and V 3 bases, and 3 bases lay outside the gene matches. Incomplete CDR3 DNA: TGTGCCAGCAGTACCGGGACAGGGGGGTATGAACAGTAC. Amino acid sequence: CASSTGTGGYEQY. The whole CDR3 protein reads CASSTGTGGYEQYF.

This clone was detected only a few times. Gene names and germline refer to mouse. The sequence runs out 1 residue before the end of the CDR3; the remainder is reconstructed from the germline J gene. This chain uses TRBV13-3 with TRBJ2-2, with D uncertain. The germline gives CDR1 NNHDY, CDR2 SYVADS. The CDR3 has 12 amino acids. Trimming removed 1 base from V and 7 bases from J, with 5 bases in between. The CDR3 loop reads CASSDIGGQLYF. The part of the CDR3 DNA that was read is TGTGCCAGCAGTGATATAGGCGGGCAGCTCTAC.

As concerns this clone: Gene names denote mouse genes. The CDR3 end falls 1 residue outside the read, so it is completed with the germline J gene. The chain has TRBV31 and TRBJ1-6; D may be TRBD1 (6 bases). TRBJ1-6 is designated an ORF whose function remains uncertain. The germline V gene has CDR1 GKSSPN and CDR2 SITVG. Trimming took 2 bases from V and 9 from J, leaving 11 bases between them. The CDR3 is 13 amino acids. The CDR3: CAWSGGGGSPLYF. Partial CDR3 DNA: TGTGCCTGGAGTGGGGGCGGTGGTTCGCCCCTCTAC.